The T cell receptor (beta chain) under discussion was sequenced for a study of T cell changes during pregnancy in multiple sclerosis. Produced via immunoSEQ multiplex PCR; TCRdb's table is partial and in-frame only. The sample has about 20,000 clones; around 86% are singletons. The CDR3 loop spans 17 amino acids. V was clipped by 0 bases and J by 4 bases; unmatched bases: 8. CDR1 and CDR2 from the germline V gene are LNHNV and YYDKDF (reference sequence). The source material was CD8+ T cells from peripheral blood mononuclear cells, sampled in the third trimester of pregnancy. This TCR was sampled from a female donor in good health, enrolled as a control in a pregnancy study. The chain joins TRBV15 to TRBJ2-1; TRBD2 aligns across 8 bases. The CDR3, as DNA: TGTGCCACCAGCAGAGATCTCTATAGCGGGATATACAATGAGCAGTTCTTC. Translating it yields CATSRDLYSGIYNEQFF.